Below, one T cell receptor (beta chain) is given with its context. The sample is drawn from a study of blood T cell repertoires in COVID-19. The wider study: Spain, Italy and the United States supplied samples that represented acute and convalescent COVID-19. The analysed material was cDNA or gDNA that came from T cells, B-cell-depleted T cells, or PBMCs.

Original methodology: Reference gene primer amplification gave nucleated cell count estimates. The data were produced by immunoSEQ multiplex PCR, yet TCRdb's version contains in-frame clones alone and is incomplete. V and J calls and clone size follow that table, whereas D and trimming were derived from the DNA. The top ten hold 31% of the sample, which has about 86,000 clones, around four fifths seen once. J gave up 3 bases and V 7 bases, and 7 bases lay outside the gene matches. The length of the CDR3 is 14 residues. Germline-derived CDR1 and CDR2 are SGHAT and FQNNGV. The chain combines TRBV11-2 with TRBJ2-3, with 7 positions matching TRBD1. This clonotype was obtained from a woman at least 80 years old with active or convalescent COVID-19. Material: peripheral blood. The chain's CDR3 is CASTQDRLTDTQYF. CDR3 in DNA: TGTGCCAGCACTCAGGACAGGCTGACAGATACGCAGTATTTT.